This T cell receptor (beta chain) was recorded in a study of shared clonotypes between healthy human individuals (dated by TCRdb to between 2020 and 2021). For the wider study: Two women and a few men aged 18 to 49 years were included in the cohort. To estimate repertoire size and how much clonotype sharing occurs between individuals, the study deeply sequenced the blood TCR repertoires of five healthy adults. To increase sequencing depth and limit assay-specific biases, TCR repertoire library preparation and sequencing were carried out by different laboratories using diverse techniques. Per donor, leukapheresis produced somewhere between about 0.94 and 8.9 billion PBMCs.

The CDR1 and CDR2 encoded by the germline V gene are MDHEN and SYDVKM. From cysteine to phenylalanine, the CDR3 is 17 amino acids long. The only DNA kept is the CDR3, 51 bases in frame from the first base. General conclusions and limits of the study: Pairwise subsampling led to the expectation that sequencing depth would affect the degree of clonotype sharing among donors. The small number of donors limited the genetic and exposure-history diversity represented. Sampling was limited to blood, and TCR repertoires in tissue likely differ from TCR repertoires in blood.

Using the deep immunoSEQ assay, TCR CDR3 regions were amplified from genomic DNA by multiplex PCR. For each cell subset, the extracted genomic DNA was distributed evenly across all wells of several immunoSEQ 96-well plates, and each plate served as one replicate. For unsorted PBMC, approximately 0.3 ug genomic DNA, equal to 25,000 to 35,000 T cell genomes, was loaded into each replicate PCR. Genomic DNA from unsorted PBMC was sequenced over ten immunoSEQ deep assay plates. Purified libraries were measured with a Qubit 3.0 fluorometer, size-checked on a Bioanalyzer 2100, and measured again with the KAPA Library Quantification kit. A separate single-read 150-cycle Illumina NextSeq 550 flow cell was used to sequence each immunoSEQ 96-well plate. In the source study's methods: The immunoSEQ output contained only junctional sequences without quality scores, so filtering could not match that applied to full-length reads. To assign V/J genes and CDR3, sequences were annotated using PyIR, a Python wrapper for IgBLAST v1.9, with IMGT germline references. Reads with weak V/J assignments (E-value above 1e-6), missing CDR3, stop codons, out-of-frame junctions, or ambiguous translated residues were removed. V3J clonotypes were defined as sequences sharing an identical inferred V gene, J gene, and CDR3 amino acid sequence. The percentage overlap between two repertoires was calculated by dividing the number of shared unique clonotypes by the size of the smaller repertoire. Three approaches were used to assess repertoire richness: RTK rarefaction, the Chao1 estimator, and Recon v2.1 estimates of unobserved clonotypes. TCRdb limited this immuneACCESS table to in-frame rearrangements with V and J called. A share of clones is missing; checked studies link under half to unresolved V genes, and the rest is unexplained. The V and J calls and clone size come from that table; D and trimming were worked out from the DNA. Counted in this sample were about 560,000 clones; roughly four fifths of them appeared once. The ten largest clonotypes hold 12% of the sample.

Donors were healthy HIV-negative adults with no recently reported acute infections or vaccinations. Every donor was a Caucasian adult living in Nashville, Tennessee, USA. In the unsorted samples, 70 million to 90 million PBMCs were counted, and genomic DNA was extracted using the QIAamp DNA Blood Mini kit. After blood collection by leukapheresis, PBMCs were isolated using Ficoll-Histopaque density gradient centrifugation and then cryopreserved in the vapor phase of liquid nitrogen. Comment on this clone: The specificity of this receptor is unknown. Within one base of it there is no much larger clone, and no base qualities were kept.

The sequence joins TRBV28 to TRBJ2-5; TRBD2 lines up with 7 middle nucleotides. TRBJ2-7 matches the DNA end more closely, so the J call is doubtful. The receptor's source is a woman in her forties in good health. Some clones in this sample may be carry-over from other donors' samples. The sample comprised PBMCs. The nucleotide sequence is TGTGCCAGCAGCCAACGGGGACTACTCACGAGGGTCTACGAGCAGTACTTC. This codes for CASSQRGLLTRVYEQYF.